This T cell receptor beta chain comes out of a study of blood T cell repertoires in COVID-19. Study details: The United States, Italy and Spain supplied acute and convalescent COVID-19 samples. PBMCs, B-cell-depleted T cells, or T cells were the source of the cDNA or gDNA that made up the material.

Seattle's enrolled individuals joined amid active infection and were then monitored longitudinally. As handled by the study authors: Reference gene primer amplification in the assay estimated nucleated cell counts. Assay used: immunoSEQ multiplex PCR; TCRdb lists only in-frame clones, some missing. The DNA was the basis for D and trimming; V, J and clone size are from that table. The sample records about 68,000 clones, more than 85% being singletons. Germline CDR1 reads LNHDA; CDR2 reads SQIVND (reference sequence). V lost 5 bases, J lost 7 bases, and 15 bases lay in between. The CDR3 has 14 amino acids.

Sample: peripheral blood. V is TRBV19 and J is TRBJ2-4; D possibly corresponds to TRBD2 (7 bases). The sequence was collected from a man aged 35 to 55 with COVID-19, enrolled during active disease. The DNA for the CDR3 is TGTGCCAGTAGTCTAAGGGGGGGTGGGAACATTCAGTACTTC. Its protein product is CASSLRGGGNIQYF.